This paragraph covers one T cell receptor (beta chain) sequence. Its antigen is not yet known. There are no base qualities to consult, and no much larger clone falls within one base. The data originate from a study of blood T cell repertoires in COVID-19 (dated by TCRdb to 2020 to 2021). Looking at the study overall: The collaborator samples originated in the United States, Italy and Spain and spanned the acute and convalescent phases of COVID-19. The prospective study material was composed of cDNA or gDNA derived from T cells, B-cell-depleted T cells, or PBMCs. Subjects who had been exposed to COVID-19, were actively infected with it, or had recovered from it provided the deeply sampled blood TCRbeta repertoires that made up the dataset. The repertoires were released in a freely available public database intended as a resource for research on the immune response to SARS-CoV-2. The samples were drawn from two sources: the first 160 participants of the ongoing ImmuneRACE study, and 1,254 subjects contributed by 6 global collaborators. A de-identified subject ID, COVID-19 status, age in years and sex were almost always included in the sample metadata. Where available, HLA class I and class II types were obtained from metadata supplied by the sample provider rather than from assay-based typing.

The immunoSEQ Assay, a bias-controlled multiplex PCR, was used to amplify TCRbeta CDR3 regions from genomic DNA. The source study handled its data this way. The number of nucleated cells in each sample was estimated by amplification of reference gene primers within the assay. To quantify the absolute abundance of each unique TCRbeta CDR3 rearrangement, sequence reads were collapsed and filtered. For each sample, productive Simpson clonality was calculated by taking the square root of Simpson's diversity index across productive rearrangements. TCRdb mirrors the immuneACCESS table, restricted to in-frame sequences. Some clones are absent from its copies; in checked studies, under half trace to an unresolved V gene, and the reason for the others is unknown. For V, J and clone size, that table is used; D and trimming come from the DNA. The sample contains a few hundred thousand clones, around 82% of them found a single time. The ten largest clones take up around 3.6% of the sample.

Study-wide conclusions, independent of this receptor: The quantity of clinical and demographic metadata differed by source and by participant and was supplied without curation.

V trim: 2 bases; J trim: 2 bases; unmatched bases: 3. The CDR3 runs 14 residues from the cysteine to the phenylalanine. The retained sequence is limited to the CDR3, 42 bases, with the frame set at the first base. The germline V gene supplies CDR1 SGDLS and CDR2 YYNGEE. Participants in the prospective study were aged roughly 18 to 90 years, lived in about two dozen United States geographic areas, and enrolled through a virtual design. Cohort assignment in the prospective study relied on participant-reported clinical history from a screening survey and a study questionnaire. Recovered participants in ImmuneRACE Cohort 3 were defined by two consecutive negative NP/OP PCR tests, clearance by a healthcare professional, or resolution of symptoms. Mobile phlebotomists in the prospective study collected whole blood, serum and a nasopharyngeal or oropharyngeal swab from every participant. Prospective study participants could optionally give additional blood draws and questionnaires over an approximately two-month period. Prospective study blood samples were shipped either frozen or at room temperature before DNA extraction.

The sample comprised PBMCs or T cells enriched from blood (not recorded which). This chain is built from TRBV9 and TRBJ2-7; 8 central bases correspond to TRBD1. This TCR was recovered from a man aged 45-65 years who had recovered from COVID-19. The CDR3 loop reads CASSVGTGAYEQYF. The DNA sequence follows: TGTGCCAGCAGCGTGGGGACAGGTGCCTACGAGCAGTACTTC. The entire variable domain, with the stretches around the CDR3 drawn from the reference TRBV9 and TRBJ2-7 proteins, is DSGVTQTPKHLITATGQRVTLRCSPRSGDLSVYWYQQSLDQGLQFLIQYYNGEERAKGNILERFSAQQFPDLHSELNLSSLELGDSALYFCASSVGTGAYEQYFGPGTRLTVT.